This record covers a single T cell receptor (beta chain). This entry comes from a study of PD-1 blockade in classical Hodgkin lymphoma. Sequencing was performed with immunoSEQ multiplex PCR; in TCRdb, only in-frame clones are kept and a portion is missing. The top ten clones hold approximately 3.3% of a sample with around 26,000 clones, almost 70% of them seen once. Each patient experienced a relapse that followed autologous stem cell transplantation, and brentuximab vedotin exposure varied. V was pared by 6 bases and J by 0 bases, with 18 bases between. This CDR3 has 16 amino acids. Germline V gene data show CDR1 as MNHNY and CDR2 as SVGAGI (reference sequence).

The source was peripheral blood mononuclear cells (PBMCs), collected at baseline. This receptor was taken from a human donor with classical Hodgkin lymphoma. The chain uses TRBV6-6 and TRBJ2-7; TRBD2 might be the D (5 bases). The CDR3 sequence: CASSLLLGEISYEQYF. Written as DNA, the CDR3 is TGTGCCAGCAGCTTACTACTCGGGGAGATCTCCTACGAGCAGTACTTC.